This passage covers 27 T cell receptor beta chains from one sample sequenced in a study of graft-versus-host responses after intestinal transplantation. For these receptors, no antigen is known. Sequencing used immunoSEQ multiplex PCR; TCRdb keeps in-frame clones, though not all of them. This sample has some 150,000 clones; around 90% occur once, and the top ten carry about 0.2%. Sequencing used unstimulated CD4+ T cells sorted from spleen or lymph node cells, obtained before intestinal transplant. The receptors originated from a human donor who received an intestinal transplant.

The chain couples TRBV2 to TRBJ1-4; 7 bases agree with TRBD1. Germline trimming cut 8 bases from V and 4 bases from J; bases unmatched to any gene: 4. The CDR3 covers 13 residues. The germline V gene encodes CDR1 SNHLY and CDR2 FYNNEI. CDR3 sequence reads: CASGGQLNEKLFF. The CDR3 bases are TGTGCCAGCGGGGGACAGCTTAATGAAAAACTGTTTTTT.

This chain connects TRBV7-3 to TRBJ2-5; D is possibly TRBD1 or TRBD2 (5 bases each). The end of the DNA is better explained by TRBJ2-7, so the J call may be wrong. The length of the CDR3 is 16 residues. The V gene's germline CDR1 is SGHTA and CDR2 FQGTGA. The CDR3 DNA is TGTGCCAGCAGCTTATCCGGGACCGCCTACTCCTACGAGCAGTACTTC. This sequence encodes CASSLSGTAYSYEQYF.

The V and J genes are TRBV5-4 and TRBJ2-3; no clear D gene. In germline, CDR1 is SGHNT, CDR2 YYREEE (reference sequence). This CDR3 comprises 12 residues. V lost 4 bases, J lost 2 bases, and 5 bases lay in between. The CDR3 bases are TGTGCCAGCAGCCAATTCACAGATACGCAGTATTTT. Amino acid sequence: CASSQFTDTQYF.

The V gene is TRBV28, the J gene TRBJ2-7; TRBD1 matches at 9 bases. This CDR3 comprises 15 residues. Germline V gives CDR1 MDHEN, CDR2 SYDVKM. Unmatched junction bases numbered 6, after V lost 4 bases and J lost 2 bases. This CDR3 reads CASSSRDRVPYEQYF. CDR3 DNA: TGTGCCAGCAGTTCCCGGGACAGGGTGCCCTACGAGCAGTACTTC.

The rearrangement joins TRBV30 to TRBJ1-5; D is uncertain. Looked up from germline, CDR1 is GTSNPN and CDR2 is SVGIG (reference sequence). The V end was cut by 1 base, the J end by 4 bases, with 8 bases between. This CDR3 has 13 residues. The CDR3 sequence is CAWSDSRNQPQHF. DNA of the CDR3: TGTGCCTGGAGTGACAGTAGAAATCAGCCCCAGCATTTT.

The chain couples TRBV6-1 to TRBJ2-7; 8 nucleotides agree with TRBD1. The CDR3 extends over 15 amino acids. V shed 4 bases and J 2 bases; nucleotides not matched to a gene: 7. The germline gives CDR1 MNHNS, CDR2 SASEGT. CDR3 loop: CASSVRTGTPYEQYF. The CDR3 DNA is TGTGCCAGCAGTGTCAGGACAGGGACGCCCTACGAGCAGTACTTC.

The chain is built from TRBV7-9 and TRBJ2-2; 10 positions match TRBD1. The CDR3 is 16 amino acids. The J segment lost 11 bases and the V segment lost 1 base, leaving 10 bases of the junction unmatched. In germline, CDR1 is SEHNR, CDR2 FQNEAQ (reference sequence). Here the CDR3 DNA reads TGTGCCAGCAGCTTAGGCGGGACAGGGGTTGAGCGAGAGCTGTTTTTT. Its protein product is CASSLGGTGVERELFF.

V is TRBV7-8 and J is TRBJ1-5; 10 positions agree with TRBD1. CDR3 length: 16 amino acids. CDR1 and CDR2 from the germline V gene are SGHVS and FQNEAQ. The ends lost 1 base at V and 4 bases at J; junction bases unmatched: 4. CDR3 in amino acids: CASSLGDRGQNQPQHF. In DNA form, the CDR3 reads TGTGCCAGCAGCTTAGGCGACAGGGGGCAAAATCAGCCCCAGCATTTT.

This chain joins TRBV4-3 and TRBJ2-1; TRBD1 agrees at 9 bases. Germline V gene data show CDR1 as LGHNA and CDR2 as YSLEER. The CDR3 spans 22 residues. V shed 0 bases, J shed 4 bases, and the junction held 22 bases outside the gene matches. DNA for the CDR3: TGCGCCAGCAGCCAAGATTTTTACCCGGGAGACAGGGGGAAAACCCTGTACAATGAGCAGTTCTTC. Amino acids: CASSQDFYPGDRGKTLYNEQFF.

The CDR3 nucleotides are TGTGCCAGCAGCGGAAAGGACGGGGGCCAAGAGACCCAGTACTTC. As protein: CASSGKDGGQETQYF. The chain carries TRBV5-4 and TRBJ2-5, with D possibly being TRBD2 (6 bases). V shed 4 bases and J shed 1 base, with 14 bases lying between them. The CDR3 totals 15 residues. Germline-derived CDR1 and CDR2 are SGHNT and YYREEE (reference sequence).

The V call is TRBV2, the J call TRBJ2-2, with TRBD2 matching 8 bases. CDR3 length equals 18 residues. CDR1 SNHLY and CDR2 FYNNEI come from the germline V gene. Germline trimming cut 5 bases from V and 0 bases from J; bases unmatched to any gene: 11. CDR3 residues: CASSSIRTSGANTGELFF. For the CDR3, the DNA is TGTGCCAGCAGTTCGATCCGAACTAGCGGAGCGAACACCGGGGAGCTGTTTTTT.

This rearrangement joins TRBV19 to TRBJ2-1; D remains ambiguous. The V and J ends lost 7 bases and 4 bases respectively, with 14 bases between them. Looked up from germline, CDR1 is LNHDA and CDR2 is SQIVND (reference sequence). The CDR3 covers 14 residues. As DNA, the CDR3 is TGTGCCAGTACTCGAACCGGCGGTTACAATGAGCAGTTCTTC. This sequence encodes CASTRTGGYNEQFF.

This clone was seen a handful of times. The CDR3 is CASSILEDLWEKLFF. In DNA, the CDR3 is TGTGCCAGTAGTATCCTTGAGGACCTGTGGGAAAAACTGTTTTTT. The chain combines TRBV19 with TRBJ1-4; D is undetermined. The CDR3 runs 15 residues. Trimming shortened V by 3 bases and J by 8 bases, and 16 bases separated the two germline ends. Germline loops: CDR1 LNHDA, CDR2 SQIVND (reference sequence).

V is TRBV30 and J is TRBJ1-4, with D uncertain. Germline CDR1 is GTSNPN and CDR2 is SVGIG (reference sequence). This CDR3 region has 15 residues. Between the trimmed V and J ends, which lost 5 bases and 8 bases, there was a span of 21 bases. In DNA, the CDR3 is TGTGCCTGGGCCAAAGGGCACCTCCCCTGGGAAAAACTGTTTTTT. It translates to CAWAKGHLPWEKLFF. The full variable domain, with the rest looked up from reference TRBV30 and TRBJ1-4, is SQTIHQWPATLVQPVGSPLSLECTVEGTSNPNLYWYRQAAGRGLQLLFYSVGIGQISSEVPQNLSASRPQDRQFILSSKKLLLSDSGFYLCAWAKGHLPWEKLFFGSGTQLSVL.

The chain combines TRBV4-3 with TRBJ2-7; D not certain. Germline-derived CDR1 and CDR2 are LGHNA and YSLEER. V gave up 0 bases and J gave up 0 bases, with 9 bases separating them. This CDR3 comprises 15 residues. CDR3 amino acids: CASSQDRQSSYEQYF. The CDR3 nucleotides are TGCGCCAGCAGCCAAGATCGTCAGAGCTCCTACGAGCAGTACTTC.

The chain links TRBV11-2 to TRBJ1-1; possibly TRBD1 for D (6 bases). The CDR3 loop spans 13 amino acids. Germline lookup yields CDR1 SGHAT and CDR2 FQNNGV. V was cut by 5 bases and J by 6 bases, with 13 bases left in between. The CDR3, as DNA: TGTGCCAGCAGCCCTCGGGGGGCCTCTGAAGCTTTCTTT. This translates into CASSPRGASEAFF.

The rearrangement uses TRBV6-1 and TRBJ2-2; 8 bases align to TRBD2. Germline loops: CDR1 MNHNS, CDR2 SASEGT. This CDR3 has 14 residues. Germline trimming cut 7 bases from V and 6 bases from J; bases unmatched to any gene: 7. CDR3 nucleotides: TGTGCCAGCAAAGGCGGACTAGCTGCCGGGGAGCTGTTTTTT. Protein product: CASKGGLAAGELFF.

The chain couples TRBV5-1 to TRBJ2-3; 7 bases line up with TRBD2. The CDR3 runs to 16 residues. Germline values: CDR1 SGHRS, CDR2 YFSETQ. With V trimmed by 1 base and J by 5 bases, 10 bases remained unmatched. DNA for the CDR3: TGCGCCAGCAGCTTGAGCCCGCGGGAGTTTGGAGATACGCAGTATTTT. Translating gives CASSLSPREFGDTQYF.

The chain is built from TRBV18 and TRBJ2-5, with D possibly TRBD1 on 5 matching bases. V was clipped by 1 base and J by 2 bases, with 11 bases between them. Germline-derived CDR1 and CDR2 are KGHSH and LQKENI. The CDR3 sequence is 15 residues long. The CDR3 reads CASSPQGPEQETQYF. The DNA of the CDR3 is TGTGCCAGCTCACCACAGGGGCCTGAACAAGAGACCCAGTACTTC.

The rearrangement links TRBV5-1 to TRBJ1-1, with no clear D. Germline V CDR1 and CDR2: SGHRS, YFSETQ. Trimming shortened V by 0 bases and J by 3 bases, and 12 bases separated the two germline ends. The CDR3 length is 15 residues. The DNA of the CDR3 is TGCGCCAGCAGCTTGGCCCGAGGTTTGTACACTGAAGCTTTCTTT. Protein product: CASSLARGLYTEAFF.

The rearrangement joins TRBV15 to TRBJ1-2, with D unclear. This CDR3 spans 14 amino acids. CDR1 LNHNV and CDR2 YYDKDF come from the germline V gene (reference sequence). V gave up 3 bases and J gave up 1 base, with 9 bases separating them. The CDR3 DNA reads as TGTGCCACCAGCAGCATTGAGGTTAACTATGGCTACACCTTC. Translated: CATSSIEVNYGYTF.

The chain recombines TRBV5-6 with TRBJ2-7; 10 bases match TRBD1. The germline CDR1 and CDR2 sequences are SGHDT and YYEEEE. This CDR3 is 15 amino acids long. Trimming cost V 5 bases and J 4 bases; bases outside gene matches: 9. CDR3 in amino acids: CASSTGTGEGYEQYF. The DNA for the CDR3 is TGTGCCAGCAGTACCGGGACAGGGGAGGGGTACGAGCAGTACTTC.

The rearrangement joins TRBV29-1 to TRBJ1-2, with 9 bases identical to TRBD1. J was trimmed by 4 bases and V by 7 bases; bases with no gene match: 13. This CDR3 region has 15 residues. CDR1 and CDR2 from the germline V gene are SQVTM and ANQGSEA. The CDR3 protein is CSAPGGDRDSYGYTF. The CDR3 DNA sequence: TGCAGCGCCCCTGGGGGGGACAGGGATTCCTATGGCTACACCTTC.

The genes are TRBV28 and TRBJ2-7; TRBD2 aligns across 8 bases. V gave up 1 base and J gave up 7 bases; unmatched junction bases: 18. Germline CDR1 is MDHEN and CDR2 is SYDVKM. The CDR3 runs 18 residues. CDR3 protein: CASSLSLAGRGYIGEQYF. The CDR3 bases are TGTGCCAGCAGTTTATCATTAGCGGGAAGGGGGTATATCGGGGAGCAGTACTTC.

The chain has TRBV5-4 and TRBJ2-1; TRBD2 matches 7 bases. Germline CDR1 SGHNT, CDR2 YYREEE (reference sequence). V lost 5 bases and J lost 5; bases outside the gene matches: 1. The CDR3 covers 12 residues. The CDR3 sequence is CASRAGDNEQFF. CDR3 coding DNA: TGTGCCAGCAGGGCGGGGGACAATGAGCAGTTCTTC. Full variable domain (outside the CDR3, taken from reference TRBV5-4 and TRBJ2-1): ETGVTQSPTHLIKTRGQQVTLRCSSQSGHNTVSWYQQALGQGPQFIFQYYREEENGRGNFPPRFSGLQFPNYSSELNVNALELDDSALYLCASRAGDNEQFFGPGTRLTVL.

This clone was seen more than once but under ten times. The genes are TRBV5-6 and TRBJ2-2; 7 bases are a match to TRBD1. V shed 4 bases and J 8 bases; nucleotides not matched to a gene: 2. The CDR3 covers 12 residues. Germline CDR1 is SGHDT and CDR2 is YYEEEE. Written as DNA, the CDR3 is TGTGCCAGCAGCCCGACAGGGGGGGAGCTGTTTTTT. It yields the protein CASSPTGGELFF.

This chain uses TRBV10-3 with TRBJ1-4; D gene ambiguous. Trimming pared 10 bases from V and 0 bases from J, leaving 21 bases between. CDR1 is ENHRY and CDR2 is SYGVKD in the germline V gene. This CDR3 region has 17 residues. CDR3 residues: CATAGYQGTATNEKLFF. CDR3 DNA sequence: TGTGCCACCGCGGGGTACCAAGGCACTGCAACTAATGAAAAACTGTTTTTT.